The 4 T cell receptor beta chains given below trace back to one sample, sequenced in a study of T cells after yellow fever vaccination. A single record per CDR3 protein comes from TCRdb applying MiXCR to the 5' RACE reads. The sample gives a few hundred thousand distinct CDR3 sequences, about a sixth of which show up once; 15% to 20% is in the top ten. The specimen was PBMCs, collected around 5 days after the first yellow fever vaccination. Receptors originate from a man aged 18 to 30 who received the YFV17D yellow fever vaccine.

This clonotype was observed a handful of times. The chain joins TRBV18 to TRBJ1-5; 9 nucleotides match TRBD1. The CDR3 extends over 16 amino acids. V was pared by 0 bases and J by 9 bases, with 9 bases of the junction left unmatched. The germline V gene encodes CDR1 KGHSH and CDR2 LQKENI. The CDR3 nucleotides are TGTGCCAGCTCACCACCTACGGGACAGGGCCTAGGGCCCCAGCATTTT. It specifies CASSPPTGQGLGPQHF.

This clonotype was observed a few times. This sequence joins TRBV2 and TRBJ1-2; 11 bases are shared with TRBD1. Per the germline V gene, CDR1 is SNHLY and CDR2 is FYNNEI. CDR3 size: 15 residues. V was pared by 5 bases and J by 6 bases, with 8 bases of the junction left unmatched. CDR3: CASSLSRTGGDGYTF. For the CDR3, the DNA is TGTGCCAGCAGTCTAAGCCGGACAGGGGGCGATGGCTACACCTTC.

This clonotype has a handful of counts. This chain connects TRBV11-1 to TRBJ2-5; the D is unclear. The CDR3 has 13 amino acids. CDR1 is SGHAT and CDR2 is FQDESV in the germline V gene (reference sequence). Trimming took 4 bases from V and 2 from J, leaving 8 bases between them. Here the CDR3 reads CASSSGEQETQYF. The CDR3 region has the DNA TGTGCCAGCAGCTCTGGAGAACAAGAGACCCAGTACTTC.

V is TRBV3-1 and J is TRBJ1-5, with 7 bases fitting TRBD1. Germline-derived CDR1 and CDR2 are LGHDT and YNNKEL (reference sequence). V gave up 4 bases and J gave up 6 bases; unmatched junction bases: 9. This CDR3 is 15 amino acids long. DNA for the CDR3: TGTGCCAGCAGCCCCTCCGGAGGGGGCACTCAGCCCCAGCATTTT. As protein: CASSPSGGGTQPQHF.